Listed here is a single T cell receptor (beta chain). What antigen it recognizes has not been identified. Base qualities are not at hand, and no much larger clone is one base apart. The immunoSEQ Assay, a bias-controlled multiplex PCR, was used to amplify TCRbeta CDR3 regions from genomic DNA. Processing in the source paper ran as follows. The number of nucleated cells in each sample was estimated by amplification of reference gene primers within the assay. Sequence reads were collapsed and filtered to measure the absolute abundance of every unique TCRbeta CDR3 rearrangement. Productive Simpson clonality was computed per sample as the square root of Simpson's diversity index over productive rearrangements. The clones in this table, taken by TCRdb from immuneACCESS, are in-frame only. Not every clone is retained; where verified, under half of the shortfall comes from an unresolved V gene, and the cause of the rest is unknown. For V, J and clone size, that table is used; D and trimming come from the DNA. The sample records around 170,000 clones, 75% to 90% of which are singletons. About 6.5% of the sample goes to the ten largest clones.

The entry originates in a study of blood T cell repertoires in COVID-19 (dated by TCRdb to the early 2020s). Looking at the study overall: Samples covering the acute and convalescent phases of COVID-19 were provided by collaborators in the United States, Italy and Spain. The material from the prospective study consisted of cDNA or gDNA derived from T cells, B-cell-depleted T cells, or PBMCs. Deeply sampled blood TCRbeta repertoires from subjects exposed to, actively infected with, or recovered from COVID-19 were included in the dataset. The samples were drawn from two sources: the first 160 participants of the ongoing ImmuneRACE study, and 950 to 1,500 subjects contributed by 6 global collaborators. Where available, HLA class I and class II types were taken from metadata supplied by the sample provider and were not determined by assay-based typing. The sample metadata nearly always contained a de-identified subject ID, COVID-19 status, age in years and sex. The repertoires were released in a freely available public database intended as a resource for research on the immune response to SARS-CoV-2. The research as a whole found: The quantity of clinical and demographic metadata differed by source and by participant and was supplied without curation.

Germline trimming amounts to 7 bases on V and 4 bases on J, with 6 as the count of junction bases outside the gene matches. The CDR3 sequence holds 14 residues, the cysteine and phenylalanine included. Of the read, only the CDR3 DNA is kept; its 42 bases are in frame from base 1. Looking up the germline V gene yields CDR1 MGHDK and CDR2 SYGVNS. Each collaborating institution followed its own protocols to collect whole blood in K2EDTA tubes. For TCRbeta analysis, collaborator samples were shipped as frozen whole blood, as isolated PBMCs, or as DNA extracted from either sample type. This clonotype originated in a middle-aged woman with acute or convalescent COVID-19. The chain is encoded by TRBV25-1 joined to TRBJ2-1; 8 bases in the junction line up with TRBD2. Sequenced: peripheral blood. The CDR3 region reads CASTSSGYYNEQFF. The DNA is as follows: TGTGCCAGCACTTCTAGCGGGTATTACAATGAGCAGTTCTTC.